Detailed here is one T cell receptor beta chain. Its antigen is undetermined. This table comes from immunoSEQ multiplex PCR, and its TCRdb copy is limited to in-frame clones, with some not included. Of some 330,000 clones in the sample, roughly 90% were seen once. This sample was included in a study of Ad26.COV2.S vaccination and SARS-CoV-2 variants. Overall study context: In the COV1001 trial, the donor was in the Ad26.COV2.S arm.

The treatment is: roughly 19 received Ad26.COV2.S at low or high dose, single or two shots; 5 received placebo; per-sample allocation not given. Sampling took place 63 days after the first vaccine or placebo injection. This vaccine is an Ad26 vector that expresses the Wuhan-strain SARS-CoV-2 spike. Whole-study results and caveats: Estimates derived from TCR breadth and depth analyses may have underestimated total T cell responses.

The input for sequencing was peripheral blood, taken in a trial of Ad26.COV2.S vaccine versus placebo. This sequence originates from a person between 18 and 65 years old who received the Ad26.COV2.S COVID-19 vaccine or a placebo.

In DNA, the CDR3 is TGTGCCAGCAGTTGGACCGGGACGGCCACCTACGAGCAGTACTTC. Translated, it gives CASSWTGTATYEQYF. The rearrangement joins TRBV6-2 or TRBV6-3 to TRBJ2-7; D might be TRBD1 or TRBD2, each matching 5 bases. This CDR3 comprises 15 residues. The V end lost 4 bases, the J end lost 2 bases, and 15 bases lay between the germline ends. Germline V gene data show CDR1 as MNHEY and CDR2 as SVGEGT.